A selection of T cell receptor beta chains follows, all from one sample in a study of blood T cell repertoires in COVID-19. Here immunoSEQ multiplex PCR was the method, and the copy in TCRdb shows in-frame clones only, minus some. The sample holds a few hundred thousand clones, around 87% seen once. Sequencing was performed on PBMCs or T cells enriched from blood (not recorded which). Receptor source: a man aged 40-49 years in a cohort exposed to, infected with or recovered from COVID-19 (not recorded which). Both conserved end residues are part of each CDR3. The listing skips clone size in some rows; elsewhere it reads once, few, many or a size class.

TRBJ2-3,17,TRBV5-5,NA,CASSLGYQDRSTDTQYF
TRBJ2-1,13,TRBV10-3,NA,CAIRAGLGNEQFF
TRBJ2-2,16,TRBV7-9,NA,CASSLIYSRNTGELFF
TRBJ1-2,12,TRBV5-1,NA,CASSLGDRTYTF
TRBJ1-1,14,TRBV2,once,CASSGGGQGTEAFF
TRBJ1-6,14,TRBV28,NA,CASSSQGSGSPLHF
TRBJ1-4,14,TRBV7-2,NA,CASTNRGTREKLFF
TRBJ1-1,18,TRBV18,NA,CASSPAGTGGDGRTEAFF
TRBJ1-2,11,TRBV3-1/TRBV3-2,NA,CASSQDSGYTF
TRBJ1-2,14,TRBV11-2,NA,CASSLSQITYGYTF
TRBJ1-5,12,TRBV6-1,NA,CASSDQDQPQHF
TRBJ1-1,11,TRBV10-2,NA,CASHIGAEAFF